This TCR beta chain was identified in a study of cytomegalovirus exposure and HLA in healthy donors. On the study more broadly: The same platform was used for the 110 or so validation repertoires as for the 666 first-cohort repertoires, as reported in a later analysis.

The germline V gene has CDR1 SQVTM and CDR2 ANQGSEA. The V and J ends lost 6 bases and 5 bases respectively, with 14 bases between them. The CDR3 covers 13 residues. General study findings and limits: A later analysis found first-cohort TCR clusters tended to co-occur in the 100 to 150 validation repertoires. Rare sequences made up most TCRs, while some public TCRs were found in many donors.

Clones were read by immunoSEQ multiplex PCR, and TCRdb kept only the in-frame ones, dropping some. The sample records a few hundred thousand clones, around nine tenths being singletons. About this clone itself: As yet, its antigen is unknown.

While the first cohort had 500 to 700 subjects, the donors belonged to the separate validation cohort of over a hundred subjects. Sequenced: PBMCs. V usage is TRBV29-1 and J usage is TRBJ2-1, with D possibly matching TRBD1 (7 bases). The TCR sequence derives from a woman between 18 and 29 years old in good health and CMV-seronegative. In nucleotides, the CDR3 is TGCAGCGTCGGGGGACAGACAGACAATGAGCAGTTCTTC. Amino acids: CSVGGQTDNEQFF.